Listed here are 7 T cell receptor beta chains from one sample, sequenced in a study of OX40 agonist ivuxolimab in advanced cancers. Here immunoSEQ multiplex PCR was the method, and the copy in TCRdb shows in-frame clones only, minus some. Of tens of thousands of clones listed, 82% are singletons. The sequencing here drew on CD4+ or CD8+ T cells sorted from blood, taken in a trial of the OX40 agonist ivuxolimab. These receptors were taken from an adult with an advanced solid tumor such as melanoma, head and neck, liver or kidney cancer.

Only a few counts were recorded for this clone. CDR3 in DNA: TGTGCCAGCAGCTTAGGTGGGACAGGGTACAATGAGCAGTTCTTC. This encodes CASSLGGTGYNEQFF. V and J are TRBV11-3 and TRBJ2-1; 9 nucleotides line up with TRBD1. Unmatched junction bases numbered 2, after V lost 1 base and J lost 4 bases. This CDR3 is 15 amino acids long. The germline V gene encodes CDR1 SGHNT and CDR2 YENEEA.

The gene calls are TRBV10-3 and TRBJ1-4; D ambiguous. V was shortened by 3 bases and J by 5 bases, with 13 bases between the two germline ends. Per germline, CDR1 ENHRY and CDR2 SYGVKD. The CDR3 extends over 15 amino acids. The CDR3 DNA reads TGTGCCATCAGTGAAGGGATCAGTCGAAATGAAAAACTGTTTTTT. This codes for CAISEGISRNEKLFF.

This chain connects TRBV9 to TRBJ2-5, with 10 bases aligning to TRBD2. This CDR3 has 15 residues. CDR1 is SGDLS and CDR2 is YYNGEE in the germline V gene. The junction had 5 bases not matched to a gene; V was cut back by 4 bases and J by 2 bases. CDR3 bases: TGTGCCAGCAGCATGGGGACTAGCGTTCAAGAGACCCAGTACTTC. This gives the protein CASSMGTSVQETQYF.

V is TRBV19 and J is TRBJ2-3; D remains ambiguous. CDR3 size: 12 residues. Germline V lookup: CDR1 LNHDA, CDR2 SQIVND (reference sequence). V shed 4 bases and J shed 6 bases, with 8 bases lying between them. For the CDR3, the DNA is TGTGCCAGTAGTAGGAGAGCCGATACGCAGTATTTT. It encodes CASSRRADTQYF.

The rearrangement joins TRBV4-3 to TRBJ1-1; D is unresolved. The germline V gene encodes CDR1 LGHNA and CDR2 YSLEER. V was clipped by 0 bases and J by 0 bases, with 5 bases between them. The length of the CDR3 is 14 residues. Here the CDR3 reads CASSQDRVNTEAFF. For the CDR3, the DNA is TGCGCCAGCAGCCAAGATCGGGTGAACACTGAAGCTTTCTTT.

This sequence joins TRBV4-1 and TRBJ1-2, with D uncertain. The germline V and J ends were trimmed by 2 bases and 4 bases, with 14 bases remaining between them. Germline loops: CDR1 MGHRA, CDR2 YSYEKL. The CDR3 has 15 residues. The CDR3 loop reads CASSQNPTESYGYTF. The CDR3 DNA follows: TGCGCCAGCAGCCAAAACCCCACTGAAAGCTATGGCTACACCTTC.

The gene calls are TRBV10-3 and TRBJ1-1, with TRBD1 identical over 7 bases. Germline V gives CDR1 ENHRY, CDR2 SYGVKD. The CDR3 consists of 15 residues. V lost 0 bases to trimming and J lost 11 bases; unmatched junction nucleotides: 12. For the CDR3, the DNA is TGTGCCATCAGTGAGTCCCAGACAGGGTCGGTTTCGGCTTTCTTT. This codes for CAISESQTGSVSAFF.